Following are 23 T cell receptor beta chains from one sample sequenced in a study of cytomegalovirus exposure and HLA in healthy donors. PCR amplification relied on 60 Vbeta primers (plus 13 Jbeta primers). Libraries were prepared by immunoSEQ multiplex PCR; TCRdb keeps only in-frame clonotypes and omits some of them. The profile shows 150,000 to 200,000 clones, approximately 80% of them singletons. The sequenced material came from PBMCs. The source is a man aged 18 to 30 in good health and CMV-seronegative.

V usage is TRBV28 and J usage is TRBJ1-1; weak D call: TRBD1 (6 bases). The CDR3 is made up of 14 amino acids. V dropped 6 bases and J dropped 0 bases, with 11 bases sitting between them. Germline CDR1 and CDR2: MDHEN and SYDVKM. CDR3 nucleotide sequence: TGTGCCAGCAGATCAGGGGTTGTGAACACTGAAGCTTTCTTT. It encodes CASRSGVVNTEAFF.

This rearrangement joins TRBV11-3 to TRBJ2-7, with 10 bases that match TRBD2. CDR1 and CDR2 from the germline V gene are SGHNT and YENEEA. V gave up 5 bases and J gave up 1 base; unmatched junction bases: 11. This CDR3 region has 17 residues. CDR3 sequence: CASSTPPIAGGSYEQYF. The CDR3 DNA reads TGTGCCAGCAGCACCCCCCCTATAGCGGGAGGTTCCTACGAGCAGTACTTC. The full variable domain, completed using reference TRBV11-3 and TRBJ2-7, is EAGVVQSPRYKIIEKKQPVAFWCNPISGHNTLYWYLQNLGQGPELLIRYENEEAVDDSQLPKDRFSAERLKGVDSTLKIQPAELGDSAVYLCASSTPPIAGGSYEQYFGPGTRLTVT.

The chain uses TRBV7-9 and TRBJ2-2, with a weak D call TRBD2 (6 bases). CDR1 SEHNR and CDR2 FQNEAQ come from the germline V gene (reference sequence). CDR3 size: 16 residues. V gave up 5 bases and J gave up 5 bases, with 18 bases separating them. In DNA form, the CDR3 reads TGTGCCAGCAGCGCTTGGCGGGGCGCGGGGACCGGGGAGCTGTTTTTT. It encodes CASSAWRGAGTGELFF.

This chain joins TRBV5-1 and TRBJ1-4; no clear D gene. Germline-derived CDR1 and CDR2 are SGHRS and YFSETQ. Trimming removed 2 bases at V and 0 bases at J, with 8 bases between. The CDR3 extends over 15 amino acids. CDR3 residues: CASSFIPATNEKLFF. For the CDR3, the DNA is TGCGCCAGCAGCTTTATCCCCGCAACTAATGAAAAACTGTTTTTT.

This clone appeared a few times. V gene TRBV4-3 combines with J gene TRBJ1-1; D ambiguous. Germline V CDR1 and CDR2: LGHNA, YSLEER. Trimming cost V 0 bases and J 1 base, with 15 bases left between them. CDR3 size: 17 residues. In DNA, the CDR3 is TGCGCCAGCAGCCAAGATTTGTACAGTTTAGGGAACACTGAAGCTTTCTTT. Amino acids: CASSQDLYSLGNTEAFF.

The CDR3 region has the DNA TGCGCCAGCAGTCAGGAGGGAGGGCCGATCTACGAGCAGTACTTC. This translates into CASSQEGGPIYEQYF. This chain connects TRBV23-1 to TRBJ2-5, with 7 bases matching TRBD2. TRBJ2-7 matches the DNA end more closely, so the J call is doubtful. TRBV23-1 is known as an ORF, though its function is uncertain. The CDR3 contains 15 residues.

Worth noting for this clone: Relative to the germline gene, one junction end is altered; a read error may explain this. The chain has TRBV4-1 and TRBJ1-2; tentative D call: TRBD1 (5 bases). There are 16 residues in the CDR3. Germline V gives CDR1 MGHRA, CDR2 YSYEKL. CDR3 nucleotide sequence: TGCGCCAGCAGTCAAGGGGTTCTCTTTCGGGGTTATGGCTACACCTTC. This codes for CASSQGVLFRGYGYTF.

This rearrangement joins TRBV7-3 to TRBJ1-1, with 7 bases identical to TRBD1. CDR1 is SGHTA, CDR2 FQGTGA, per germline. J gave up 7 bases and V 3 bases, and 5 bases lay outside the gene matches. The CDR3 consists of 13 residues. The CDR3 region has the DNA TGTGCCAGCAGCTTCCGGACAGGAGATGAAGCTTTCTTT. Protein product: CASSFRTGDEAFF.

The chain combines TRBV10-3 with TRBJ2-5, with a tentative D call TRBD2 (5 bases). The tail of the sequence fits TRBJ2-7 better, so the J call may be wrong. CDR3 length equals 11 residues. Germline-derived CDR1 and CDR2 are ENHRY and SYGVKD. The CDR3 protein is CATDAGSEQYF. DNA for the CDR3: TGTGCCACCGACGCGGGTTCCGAGCAGTACTTC.

The V call is TRBV11-2, the J call TRBJ1-1; D is unresolved. The length of the CDR3 is 17 residues. V lost 1 base and J 4 bases, leaving 19 bases between the germline ends. From germline, CDR1 is SGHAT and CDR2 FQNNGV. CDR3 protein: CASSLARGLRVSTEAFF. In DNA, the CDR3 is TGTGCCAGCAGCTTAGCACGTGGTCTCCGGGTTAGCACTGAAGCTTTCTTT.

This chain links TRBV30 with TRBJ1-5; a weak D match, TRBD1 (6 bases). The V and J ends lost 0 bases and 4 bases respectively, with 28 bases between them. Germline values: CDR1 GTSNPN, CDR2 SVGIG (reference sequence). The length of the CDR3 is 20 residues. CDR3 amino acids: CAWSVGVSRRTTGDNQPQHF. CDR3 bases: TGTGCCTGGAGTGTTGGAGTCTCCAGACGAACGACAGGAGATAATCAGCCCCAGCATTTT.

The chain carries TRBV7-9 and TRBJ2-5; 11 nucleotides match TRBD2. Germline CDR1 reads SEHNR; CDR2 reads FQNEAQ (reference sequence). With 5 bases clipped from V and 4 bases from J, the junction kept 9 bases outside the gene matches. The CDR3 runs to 16 residues. The CDR3 coding sequence is TGTGCCAGCAGCCCGACGTTAGCGGGGGGGCGAGAGACCCAGTACTTC. Its protein is CASSPTLAGGRETQYF.

The chain joins TRBV2 to TRBJ1-1; the D is unclear. Germline CDR1 SNHLY, CDR2 FYNNEI. The V and J ends lost 6 bases and 4 bases respectively, with 15 bases between them. The CDR3 consists of 14 residues. DNA of the CDR3: TGTGCCAGCAGGGACTCGAGGGAGGGCACTGAAGCTTTCTTT. This translates into CASRDSREGTEAFF.

As concerns this clone: Relative to the germline gene, one junction end is altered; a read error may explain this. The rearrangement joins TRBV7-9 to TRBJ2-3, with D perhaps matching TRBD1 (6 bases). CDR1 is SEHNR and CDR2 is FQNEAQ in the germline V gene (reference sequence). CDR3 size: 18 residues. The CDR3 DNA reads as TGTTCCAGCAGCCGCACATTGGCGGGCAGGGGTGACGCAGATACGCAGTATTTT. The encoded protein is CSSSRTLAGRGDADTQYF.

The chain has TRBV27 and TRBJ1-6; 7 bases line up with TRBD1. The CDR3 is 14 residues long. The junction had 4 bases not matched to a gene; V was cut back by 6 bases and J by 5 bases. Germline V gene data show CDR1 as MNHEY and CDR2 as SMNVEV (reference sequence). The CDR3 region has the DNA TGTGCCAGCAGACAGGGGATGAATAATTCACCCCTCCACTTT. Translating gives CASRQGMNNSPLHF.

This chain connects TRBV7-2 to TRBJ1-2, with D perhaps matching TRBD1 (6 bases). Trimming removed 5 bases at V and 7 bases at J, with 14 bases between. Per the germline V gene, CDR1 is SGHTA and CDR2 is FQGNSA. CDR3 length equals 13 residues. CDR3 DNA: TGTGCCAGCAGCCACAGGGACCGGAGTGGCTACACCTTC. It is translated as CASSHRDRSGYTF.

CDR3 coding DNA: TGTGCCAGCAGTGTCGGAGTTAACACCGGGGAGCTGTTTTTT. Protein: CASSVGVNTGELFF. The chain has TRBV6-4 and TRBJ2-2; no firm D call. Trimming cost V 4 bases and J 2 bases, with 8 bases left between them. Germline V gene sequence: CDR1 MRHNA, CDR2 SNTAGT. The CDR3 is 14 amino acids.

The chain uses TRBV2 and TRBJ1-2, with D unclear. Germline V lookup: CDR1 SNHLY, CDR2 FYNNEI. Trimming removed 4 bases from V and 4 bases from J, with 13 bases in between. The length of the CDR3 is 14 residues. In nucleotides, the CDR3 is TGTGCCAGCAGTGTCCCGGGTATGGGCTATGGCTACACCTTC. It yields the protein CASSVPGMGYGYTF. Filled out from reference TRBV2 and TRBJ1-2, the complete variable domain reads EPEVTQTPSHQVTQMGQEVILRCVPISNHLYFYWYRQILGQKVEFLVSFYNNEISEKSEIFDDQFSVERPDGSNFTLKIRSTKLEDSAMYFCASSVPGMGYGYTFGSGTRLTVV.

Details on this clone: The identical CDR3 is also encoded by other nucleotide sequences in the sample. The V gene is TRBV19, the J gene TRBJ2-1; the match to TRBD2 covers 12 bases. The length of the CDR3 is 14 residues. Germline CDR1 is LNHDA and CDR2 is SQIVND (reference sequence). Trimming at V came to 5 bases and at J to 7 bases, leaving 3 bases not matched to a gene. CDR3 protein: CASSLAGGYNEQFF. The CDR3 coding sequence is TGTGCCAGTAGTCTAGCGGGAGGGTATAATGAGCAGTTCTTC.

The J gene is TRBJ2-2, the V gene TRBV28; unclear D gene. The CDR3 loop spans 14 amino acids. Trimming removed 8 bases from V and 1 base from J, with 11 bases in between. Germline CDR1 MDHEN, CDR2 SYDVKM. The CDR3 protein is CASAPPGNTGELFF. The CDR3 DNA reads as TGTGCCAGCGCCCCCCCCGGGAACACCGGGGAGCTGTTTTTT.

This clone showed up just a few times. The rearrangement links TRBV5-1 to TRBJ2-5; a weak D match, TRBD2 (6 bases). Germline lookup yields CDR1 SGHRS and CDR2 YFSETQ. Trimming shortened V by 5 bases and J by 4 bases, and 15 bases separated the two germline ends. The CDR3 contains 14 residues. The CDR3 protein is CASSYGGLGETQYF. CDR3 sequence (DNA): TGCGCCAGCAGTTACGGGGGACTCGGAGAGACCCAGTACTTC.

The chain joins TRBV4-2 to TRBJ1-1, with D perhaps TRBD1 (5 bases). Germline V gene sequence: CDR1 LGHNA, CDR2 YNFKEQ. CDR3 length: 15 amino acids. V was clipped by 0 bases and J by 1 base, with 9 bases between them. The CDR3 region has the DNA TGTGCCAGCAGCCAAGATGCGGGACGGAACACTGAAGCTTTCTTT. It codes for CASSQDAGRNTEAFF.

The gene calls are TRBV9 and TRBJ2-3; 7 positions agree with TRBD1. Germline CDR1 and CDR2: SGDLS and YYNGEE. V trimming: 7 bases; J trimming: 0 bases; junction bases outside the gene matches: 8. The CDR3 extends over 15 amino acids. Written as DNA, the CDR3 is TGTGCCAGCGGCTTAACAGGGGTTAGCACAGATACGCAGTATTTT. This encodes CASGLTGVSTDTQYF.